This record concerns one T cell receptor (beta chain) sequence. The antigen remains undetermined. Researchers took RNA transcripts and amplified the TCR beta CDR3 regions from them. When the TCR CDR3 underwent first-round RT-PCR, the HTBI primer set was used. Via MiXCR, TCRdb re-called the multiplex PCR reads, giving one row per CDR3 protein. This sample has 450,000 to 550,000 distinct CDR3 sequences, with less than 25% found just once. The sample originates from a study of T cells in Graves' hyperthyroidism and ophthalmopathy. Findings of the study overall: Before onset, ophthalmopathy was predicted by the model a median roughly 6.8 months earlier. Appearing also in blood were most of the thyroid clonotypes expanded above 0.001. A 13 V-J model separated ophthalmopathy from stable hyperthyroidism.

This CDR3 spans 15 amino acids. The J segment lost 5 bases and the V segment lost 5 bases, leaving 12 bases of the junction unmatched. Germline assignment: CDR1 MDHEN and CDR2 SYDVKM. The sample consisted of blood. This receptor was taken from a woman aged 25 to 39 with Graves' ophthalmopathy. This sequence joins TRBV28 and TRBJ2-7; 7 positions agree with TRBD2. The CDR3 DNA follows: TGTGCCAGCAGTCCCTCCGGGGGAGGGCGCCACGAGCAGTACTTC. Amino acid sequence: CASSPSGGGRHEQYF.